This T cell receptor beta chain was captured in a study of shared clonotypes between healthy human individuals. V was pared by 6 bases and J by 7 bases, with 10 bases of the junction left unmatched. The CDR3 length is 14 residues. CDR1 and CDR2 from the germline V gene are SNHLY and FYNNEI. Sequencing was performed with immunoSEQ multiplex PCR; in TCRdb, only in-frame clones are kept and a portion is missing. The repertoire consists of approximately 530,000 clones, with around 96% occurring once and the leading ten covering about 0.057%. Sequencing used naive CD4+ T cells sorted from blood. As to subset: CD45RA+ positively selected. The rearrangement links TRBV2 to TRBJ2-5, with 8 bases lining up with TRBD1. The TCR sequence derives from a woman in her thirties in good health. CDR3 coding DNA: TGTGCCAGCAGGGACAGGACAGGGATAGGGACCCAGTACTTC. This codes for CASRDRTGIGTQYF.